This T cell receptor beta chain is from a study of T cell responses to AZD1222 COVID-19 vaccine. Across the whole study: Analyses pooled second doses at about 4 or about 12 weeks.

Clones were sequenced by immunoSEQ multiplex PCR, and TCRdb holds only the in-frame ones, with some missing. The sample holds about 150,000 clones, approximately 90% seen once. Trimming removed 6 bases from V and 4 bases from J, with 15 bases in between. Germline CDR1 reads LNHDA; CDR2 reads SQIVND (reference sequence). The CDR3 contains 14 residues. Broader study findings: Dominant CD4 TCR responses targeted spike regions 160-218 and 743-854. The study found Spike-specific TCR breadth and depth rose after two AZD1222 doses.

Details on this clone: The antigen is not known.

Sample: peripheral blood, taken on day 0 of AZD1222 vaccination. The chain joins TRBV19 to TRBJ2-5; possible D gene TRBD2, 6 bases. The TCR sequence derives from an adult in good health. CDR3 bases: TGTGCCAGTAGAGAGGTGCGGGGATCAGAGACCCAGTACTTC. The encoded protein is CASREVRGSETQYF.